This is a list of T cell receptor beta chains from one sample in a study of vaccination and CD4 T cells after COVID-19. TCRdb fed the PCR reads into MiXCR, producing one record per CDR3 protein. This table has roughly 13,000 distinct CDR3 sequences, approximately 60% appearing once. Their antigens are not known. The specimen sequenced was CD4+ T cells from blood, cultured in vitro. These receptors originate from a human donor who had recovered from COVID-19. Each CDR3 is given with its conserved first and last residue. The D gene is left open where the match is weak. Size is omitted from some rows. Given values are once, few, many or a class for expanded clones.

j_call | v_call | clone_size | d_call | cdr3_length | cdr3_aa | cdr3_nt
TRBJ1-4 | TRBV5-1 | . | . | 14 | CASSFGHSNEKLFF | TGCGCCAGCAGCTTCGGACATTCCAATGAAAAACTGTTTTTT
TRBJ2-3 | TRBV7-2 | few | . | 15 | CASSLAQGRTDTQYF | TGTGCCAGCAGCTTAGCGCAGGGACGCACAGATACGCAGTATTTT
TRBJ2-1 | TRBV27 | . | TRBD1 | 14 | CASSKRTGGNEQFF | TGTGCCAGCAGCAAAAGAACAGGGGGAAATGAGCAGTTCTTC
TRBJ2-7 | TRBV2 | once | . | 14 | CASSPGASPYEQYF | TGTGCCAGCAGTCCGGGGGCTTCGCCCTACGAGCAGTACTTC
TRBJ2-7 | TRBV7-2 | few | TRBD1 | 13 | CASSLGQGAKQYF | TGTGCCAGCAGCTTAGGGCAGGGGGCGAAGCAGTACTTC
TRBJ2-1 | TRBV20-1 | . | . | 15 | CSADTWITSDNEQFF | TGCAGTGCCGATACCTGGATTACCTCTGACAATGAGCAGTTCTTC
TRBJ2-3 | TRBV7-9 | . | . | 13 | CASSSLLADTQYF | TGTGCCAGCAGCTCCCTCCTGGCGGATACGCAGTATTTT
TRBJ2-5 | TRBV24-1 | . | TRBD1 | 16 | CATSDRDRGPQETQYF | TGTGCCACCAGTGACCGGGACAGGGGGCCCCAAGAGACCCAGTACTTC
TRBJ1-5 | TRBV4-3 | . | TRBD1 | 15 | CASSQVHRGGQPQHF | TGCGCCAGCAGCCAAGTACACAGGGGCGGTCAGCCCCAGCATTTT
TRBJ1-2 | TRBV7-3 | . | . | 14 | CASSLTAGSHGYTF | TGTGCCAGCAGCTTAACCGCAGGGAGCCATGGCTACACCTTC
TRBJ2-2 | TRBV7-3 | . | TRBD2 | 18 | CASSLRSASGGASGELFF | TGTGCCAGCAGCTTAAGATCGGCGAGCGGGGGGGCAAGCGGGGAGCTGTTTTTT
TRBJ2-3 | TRBV12-3/TRBV12-4 | . | . | 15 | CASSPGRGIGDTQYF | TGTGCCAGCAGCCCAGGACGGGGAATTGGGGATACGCAGTATTTT
TRBJ1-6 | TRBV30 | . | . | 18 | CAWSVGAGPSSYNSPLHF | TGTGCCTGGAGTGTAGGGGCAGGTCCATCCTCCTATAATTCACCCCTCCACTTT
TRBJ1-1 | TRBV27 | . | TRBD1 | 14 | CASSRTGGATEAFF | TGTGCCAGCTCGCGGACAGGGGGCGCCACTGAAGCTTTCTTT
TRBJ1-1 | TRBV5-1 | . | TRBD1 | 13 | CASRTNRGLEAFF | TGCGCCAGCAGAACCAACAGGGGCCTCGAAGCTTTCTTT
TRBJ1-2 | TRBV6-2/TRBV6-3 | . | TRBD1 | 15 | CASSGTGQANYGYTF | TGTGCCAGCAGCGGGACAGGACAAGCTAACTATGGCTACACCTTC
TRBJ1-1 | TRBV20-1 | . | TRBD1 | 13 | CSAGAGGGTEAFF | TGCAGTGCGGGGGCAGGGGGCGGCACTGAAGCTTTCTTT
TRBJ1-6 | TRBV27 | . | . | 14 | CASSLFGEYSPLHF | TGTGCCAGCAGTTTATTTGGAGAGTACTCACCCCTCCACTTT
TRBJ2-7 | TRBV20-1 | . | . | 15 | CSAPPVSASSYEQYF | TGCAGTGCCCCCCCCGTGTCAGCGAGCTCCTACGAGCAGTACTTC
TRBJ1-1 | TRBV4-3 | . | TRBD1 | 17 | CASGPWTGILMNTEAFF | TGCGCCAGCGGCCCCTGGACAGGGATTTTAATGAACACTGAAGCTTTCTTT
TRBJ1-2 | TRBV7-2 | few | . | 15 | CASSLQAGARDGYTF | TGTGCCAGCAGCCTACAGGCCGGAGCTCGGGATGGCTACACCTTC
TRBJ2-2 | TRBV19 | . | . | 12 | CASSTTRGELFF | TGTGCCAGTAGTACGACGCGCGGGGAGCTGTTTTTT
TRBJ2-1 | TRBV20-1 | . | . | 14 | CSARDLGSFNEQFF | TGCAGTGCTAGAGATCTAGGTAGTTTCAATGAGCAGTTCTTC
TRBJ2-5 | TRBV15 | . | TRBD2 | 21 | CATSRDSLVSGRRGSQETQYF | TGTGCCACCAGCAGAGATTCACTCGTAAGCGGGAGAAGGGGATCCCAAGAGACCCAGTACTTC
TRBJ2-7 | TRBV7-8 | . | . | 11 | CASSVDGEQYF | TGTGCCAGCAGCGTCGATGGCGAGCAGTACTTC
TRBJ1-5 | TRBV12-3/TRBV12-4 | . | . | 15 | CASSYRVVSNQPQHF | TGTGCCAGCAGCTACAGGGTGGTGAGCAATCAGCCCCAGCATTTT
TRBJ2-7 | TRBV11-3 | few | TRBD2 | 15 | CASSLGLAGFYEQYF | TGTGCCAGCAGCTTAGGACTAGCGGGGTTCTACGAGCAGTACTTC
TRBJ1-2 | TRBV7-3 | few | TRBD1 | 13 | CASSLDRGYGYTF | TGTGCCAGCAGCCTGGACAGGGGGTATGGCTACACCTTC
TRBJ1-2 | TRBV19 | . | TRBD1 | 19 | CASSMSLRTGPTTNYGYTF | TGTGCCAGTAGTATGTCGCTCCGGACAGGCCCCACCACTAACTATGGCTACACCTTC
TRBJ1-1 | TRBV20-1 | . | . | 14 | CSAPPRADREGDFF | TGCAGTGCCCCACCCCGGGCAGACCGGGAGGGGGATTTCTTT
TRBJ2-3 | TRBV10-3 | few | TRBD2 | 16 | CAIRNGLAGGTDTQYF | TGTGCCATCAGGAATGGACTAGCGGGGGGCACAGATACGCAGTATTTT
TRBJ2-3 | TRBV7-3 | . | . | 15 | CASSLSGTPKDTQYF | TGTGCCAGCAGCTTATCTGGGACTCCTAAAGATACGCAGTATTTT
TRBJ1-4 | TRBV20-1 | few | . | 17 | CSARGPPGTLRGEKLFF | TGCAGTGCTAGAGGCCCCCCCGGGACCTTGAGGGGTGAAAAACTGTTTTTT
TRBJ1-2 | TRBV24-1 | . | . | 14 | CATSEVKGVNGYTF | TGTGCCACCAGTGAAGTTAAAGGGGTCAATGGCTACACCTTC
TRBJ2-7 | TRBV20-1 | few | . | 11 | CSARTEHEQYF | TGCAGTGCCAGGACTGAACACGAGCAGTACTTC
TRBJ2-2 | TRBV4-1 | . | TRBD2 | 15 | CASSQPWEGPGELFF | TGCGCCAGCAGCCAACCATGGGAGGGGCCCGGGGAGCTGTTTTTT
TRBJ1-1 | TRBV20-1 | few | . | 12 | CSARRGQFEAFF | TGCAGTGCTAGACGCGGACAGTTTGAAGCTTTCTTT